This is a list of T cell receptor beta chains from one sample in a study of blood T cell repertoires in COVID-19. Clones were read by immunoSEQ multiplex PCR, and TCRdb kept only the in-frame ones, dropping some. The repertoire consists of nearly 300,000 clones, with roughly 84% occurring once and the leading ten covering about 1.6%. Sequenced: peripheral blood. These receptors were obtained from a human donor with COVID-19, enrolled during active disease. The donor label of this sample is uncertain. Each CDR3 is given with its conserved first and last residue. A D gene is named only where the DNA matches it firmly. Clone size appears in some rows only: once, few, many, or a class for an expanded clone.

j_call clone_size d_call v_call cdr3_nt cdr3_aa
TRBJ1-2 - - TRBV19 TGTGCCAGTATCGATCAGTCCGACAGTCCCTATGGCTACACCTTC CASIDQSDSPYGYTF
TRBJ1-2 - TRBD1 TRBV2 TGTGCCAGCAACAGGGGGCAGCATGGCTACACCTTC CASNRGQHGYTF
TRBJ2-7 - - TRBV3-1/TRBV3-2 TGTGCCAGCAGCCAGGGAGTTGGCGAGCAGTACTTC CASSQGVGEQYF
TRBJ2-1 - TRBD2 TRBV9 TGTGCCAGCAGCGTAGGGCTAGCGGAACTCTCCTACAATGAGCAGTTCTTC CASSVGLAELSYNEQFF
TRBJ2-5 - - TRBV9 TGTGCCAGCACCGGAGGTATTGGACAGGGAGGGGAGACCCAGTACTTC CASTGGIGQGGETQYF
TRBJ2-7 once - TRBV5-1 TGCGCCAGCAGCTTGGTTCCATACGAGCAGTACTTC CASSLVPYEQYF
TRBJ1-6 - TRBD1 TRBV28 TGTGCCAGCAGTGCGGAACAGGGGCGCAATTCACCCCTCCACTTT CASSAEQGRNSPLHF
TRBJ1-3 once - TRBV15 TGTGCCACCAGCAGAGACAGGCTTAACTCTGGAAACACCATATATTTT CATSRDRLNSGNTIYF
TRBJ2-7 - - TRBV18 TGTGCCAGCTCACCACGGCAGGGGCCCGTCTCCGCCGAGCAGTACTTC CASSPRQGPVSAEQYF
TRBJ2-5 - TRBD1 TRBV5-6 TGTGCCAGCAGCTGGACAGGGAAAGAGACCCAGTACTTC CASSWTGKETQYF
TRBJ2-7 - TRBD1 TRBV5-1 TGCGCCAGCAGCTTAGGGGGCAGTACCTACGAGCAGTACTTC CASSLGGSTYEQYF
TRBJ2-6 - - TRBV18 TGTGCCAGCTCACAAAATACAGGTGGTGGGGCCAACGTCCTGACTTTC CASSQNTGGGANVLTF
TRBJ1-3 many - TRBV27 TGTGCCAGCAGCCGCAGGGGATCAGGAAACACCATATATTTT CASSRRGSGNTIYF
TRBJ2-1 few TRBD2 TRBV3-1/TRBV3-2 TGTGCCAGCAGCCAAACTAGCGGGAGGTCCGTCTTC CASSQTSGRSVF
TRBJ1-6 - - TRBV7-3 TGTGCCAGCAGCTTACGGGTTGACCATAATTCACCCCTCCACTTT CASSLRVDHNSPLHF
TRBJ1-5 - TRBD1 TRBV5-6 TGTGCCAGCAGCTCCGGGACAGGGGGACTTAGCAATCAGCCCCAGCATTTT CASSSGTGGLSNQPQHF
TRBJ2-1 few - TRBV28 TGTGCCAGCAGTTTGGGGGGGCGCGGGAATGAGCAGTTCTTC CASSLGGRGNEQFF
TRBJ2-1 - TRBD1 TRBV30 TGTGCCTGGAGTCCCATCAACAGACAGGGTAGCTATGAGCAGTTCTTC CAWSPINRQGSYEQFF
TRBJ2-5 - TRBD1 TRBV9 TGTGCCAGCAGCCAAGGGACAGGGGGAGGAGAGACCCAGTACTTC CASSQGTGGGETQYF
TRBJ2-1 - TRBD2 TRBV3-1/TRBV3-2 TGTGCCAGCACAATCGGGCTAGCGGGAGACAATGAGCAGTTCTTC CASTIGLAGDNEQFF
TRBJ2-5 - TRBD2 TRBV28 TGTGCCAGCAGCCCACAACTAGCGGGAGGCTGGGAGACCCAGTACTTC CASSPQLAGGWETQYF
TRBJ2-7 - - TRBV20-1 TGCAGTGCTAGAGATGGGCACGAGCAGTACTTC CSARDGHEQYF
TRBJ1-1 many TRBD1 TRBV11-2 TGTGCCAGCAGCGTACGCCGCAGGGGGCGATGGACTGAAGCTTTCTTT CASSVRRRGRWTEAFF
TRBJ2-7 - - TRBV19 TGTGCCAGTAGTATAGGGACAGTAAACTACGAGCAGTACTTC CASSIGTVNYEQYF
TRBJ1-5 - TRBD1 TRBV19 TGTGCCAGTAGCGGACAGGGGACGCAGCCCCAGCATTTT CASSGQGTQPQHF
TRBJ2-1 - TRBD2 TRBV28 TGTGCCACCCGTCCGGGCGGGAGGGCCTTGAATGAGCAGTTCTTC CATRPGGRALNEQFF
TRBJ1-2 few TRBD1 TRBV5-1 TGCGCCAGCAGCCCGGACAGGGTGGTCGGCTACACCTTC CASSPDRVVGYTF